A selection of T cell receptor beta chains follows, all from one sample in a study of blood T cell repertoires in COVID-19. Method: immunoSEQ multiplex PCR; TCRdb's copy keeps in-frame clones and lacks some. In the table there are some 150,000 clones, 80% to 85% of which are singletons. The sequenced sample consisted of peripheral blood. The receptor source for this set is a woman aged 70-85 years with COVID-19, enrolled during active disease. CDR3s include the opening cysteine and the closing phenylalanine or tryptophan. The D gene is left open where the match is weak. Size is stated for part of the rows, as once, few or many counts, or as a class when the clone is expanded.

CASSLEGARGNTIYF	TRBD1	-	TRBJ1-3	TRBV5-4
CATSPTRTYEQYF	-	-	TRBJ2-7	TRBV15
CASSIARGASTDTQYF	-	-	TRBJ2-3	TRBV19
CASSLGGRAAEQYF	TRBD2	-	TRBJ2-7	TRBV6-5
CACGGTGGTEAFF	TRBD1	-	TRBJ1-1	TRBV30
CATSDRYRQGGYEQYF	TRBD1	few	TRBJ2-7	TRBV24-1
CASSGRQGEGKNIQYF	TRBD1	-	TRBJ2-4	TRBV6-1
CASSPTGVTEAFF	TRBD1	-	TRBJ1-1	TRBV27
CASRGLANTGELFF	TRBD2	few	TRBJ2-2	TRBV27
CAISESDQGIGELFF	-	-	TRBJ2-2	TRBV10-3
CASSVPGQGRAEAFF	TRBD1	once	TRBJ1-1	TRBV19
CASSLVGTGSSGNTIYF	TRBD1	-	TRBJ1-3	TRBV7-9
CASSISGTHYGYTF	-	-	TRBJ1-2	TRBV19
CASSLSSYQPQHF	-	-	TRBJ1-5	TRBV27
CAWNLGLAGGYQFF	TRBD2	-	TRBJ2-1	TRBV30
CASSLVKGFTGPAITEAFF	-	-	TRBJ1-1	TRBV5-4
CASSYPGAPPYGYTF	-	few	TRBJ1-2	TRBV6-9
CASSLLGRAGQETQYF	-	-	TRBJ2-5	TRBV18
CAWSKNRPGGNTEAFF	TRBD1	-	TRBJ1-1	TRBV30